The 14 T cell receptor beta chains below were found in one sample sequenced in a study of T cells in Graves' hyperthyroidism and ophthalmopathy. Amplified TCR beta CDR3 regions came from RNA transcripts. TCR CDR3 underwent first-round RT-PCR with the HTBI primer set. TCRdb re-derived calls from the multiplex PCR reads in MiXCR, one entry per CDR3 protein. The data contain approximately 640,000 distinct CDR3 sequences, about 45% of them singletons. Sequencing used peripheral blood or thyroid tissue (not recorded which). These receptor sequences come from an adult man with Graves' disease, either hyperthyroidism or ophthalmopathy (not recorded which).

Ten or more counts support this clonotype. This chain links TRBV19 with TRBJ2-7, with D perhaps matching TRBD1 (5 bases). There are 12 residues in the CDR3. Germline CDR1 and CDR2: LNHDA and SQIVND (reference sequence). Deletions cut 4 bases from V and 2 bases from J, with 6 bases between. The CDR3 spells CASSKTAYEQYF. The CDR3 DNA sequence: TGTGCCAGTAGTAAGACAGCCTACGAGCAGTACTTC.

This chain links TRBV14 with TRBJ1-1; no firm D call. The CDR3 extends over 13 amino acids. Trimming cost V 8 bases and J 6 bases, with 16 bases left between them. From germline, CDR1 is SGHDN and CDR2 FVKESK. DNA of the CDR3: TGTGCCAGCTCACCAACGCGGGGTGCTGAAGCTTTCTTT. This codes for CASSPTRGAEAFF. Filled out from reference TRBV14 and TRBJ1-1, the complete variable domain reads EAGVTQFPSHSVIEKGQTVTLRCDPISGHDNLYWYRRVMGKEIKFLLHFVKESKQDESGMPNNRFLAERTGGTYSTLKVQPAELEDSGVYFCASSPTRGAEAFFGQGTRLTVV.

The J gene is TRBJ1-1, the V gene TRBV29-1, with 12 bases identical to TRBD1. V shed 5 bases and J 4 bases; nucleotides not matched to a gene: 5. Germline V CDR1 and CDR2: SQVTM, ANQGSEA. This CDR3 contains 14 residues. The CDR3 bases are TGCAGCGTTAGGGACAGGGGGCTAGCCACTGAAGCTTTCTTT. It translates to CSVRDRGLATEAFF.

About this clonotype itself: A clone one base away is much larger, so this may be a read error. The V gene is TRBV7-9, the J gene TRBJ2-7; the D gene could be TRBD1 or TRBD2 (5 bases each). The CDR3 totals 14 residues. Germline-derived CDR1 and CDR2 are SEHNR and FQNEAQ (reference sequence). Here the CDR3 reads CASSKMGRNYGQYF. DNA for the CDR3: TGTGCCAGCAGCAAAATGGGACGGAACTACGGGCAGTACTTC.

Remarks on this clonotype: This could be a read error, since a much larger clone is one nucleotide away. Given the absence of the conserved phenylalanine or tryptophan at the CDR3 end, a read error is likely. This rearrangement joins TRBV5-1 to TRBJ1-1; unclear D gene. Germline CDR1 reads SGHRS; CDR2 reads YFSETQ. The CDR3 sequence is 14 residues long. The germline V and J ends were trimmed by 4 bases and 4 bases, with 14 bases remaining between them. CDR3 coding DNA: TGCGCCAGCAGCCCGTTACAGAGACCCACTGAAGCTTTCATT. Translating gives CASSPLQRPTEAFI.

The chain uses TRBV20-1 and TRBJ2-7, with 11 bases aligning to TRBD1. The J call is uncertain, as TRBJ2-1 better fits the DNA end. CDR1 and CDR2 from the germline V gene are DFQATT and SNEGSKA (reference sequence). The length of the CDR3 is 16 residues. The DNA for the CDR3 is TGCAGTGCTATCAGGTTAGGGACAGGGGGGATCGATGAGCAGTTCTTC. Protein product: CSAIRLGTGGIDEQFF.

The V gene is TRBV20-1, the J gene TRBJ1-4; 7 bases fit TRBD1. The V gene end was trimmed by 5 bases and the J gene end by 5 bases; junction bases not matched to a gene: 11. CDR1 is DFQATT and CDR2 is SNEGSKA in the germline V gene (reference sequence). The CDR3 contains 15 residues. This CDR3 is CSAGIGGAGNEKLFF. The DNA for the CDR3 is TGCAGTGCTGGCATAGGGGGCGCAGGAAATGAAAAACTGTTTTTT.

This clonotype was seen at least ten times. The CDR3 DNA follows: TGCAGTGCCGCCCGGGACACAGGGCACGAGCAGTACTTC. It is translated as CSAARDTGHEQYF. This chain links TRBV20-1 with TRBJ2-7; D perhaps matches TRBD1 (6 bases). The CDR3 consists of 13 residues. CDR1 and CDR2 (germline): DFQATT, SNEGSKA (reference sequence). Trimming took off 6 bases at V and 5 bases at J, with 17 bases between the two ends.

V is TRBV7-2 and J is TRBJ1-6; 8 positions agree with TRBD1. V shed 4 bases, J shed 9 bases, and the junction held 11 bases outside the gene matches. CDR3 size: 16 residues. The germline CDR1 and CDR2 sequences are SGHTA and FQGNSA. In nucleotides, the CDR3 is TGTGCCAGCAGCTCTCCTCGACAGGGGAATGCTTCACCCCTCCACTTT. Its protein is CASSSPRQGNASPLHF. Full variable domain (remainder filled in from reference TRBV7-2 and TRBJ1-6): GAGVSQSPSNKVTEKGKDVELRCDPISGHTALYWYRQSLGQGLEFLIYFQGNSAPDKSGLPSDRFSAERTGGSVSTLTIQRTQQEDSAVYLCASSSPRQGNASPLHFGNGTRLTVT.

The rearrangement uses TRBV10-1 and TRBJ1-5; the D is unclear. CDR1 is WNHNN, CDR2 SYGVQD, per germline (reference sequence). The CDR3 totals 14 residues. V was pared by 6 bases and J by 7 bases, with 16 bases between. The DNA of the CDR3 is TGCGCCAGCAGCCAAGCCCCGGACGTACAGCCCCAGCATTTT. It codes for CASSQAPDVQPQHF.

The gene calls are TRBV5-5 and TRBJ2-7, with TRBD2 matching 10 bases. Looked up from germline, CDR1 is SGHKS and CDR2 is YYEKEE (reference sequence). There are 16 residues in the CDR3. The ends lost 4 bases at V and 5 bases at J; junction bases unmatched: 12. CDR3 residues: CASSALLAGRGHEQYF. The CDR3 DNA reads TGTGCCAGCAGCGCTTTACTAGCGGGGAGGGGTCACGAGCAGTACTTC.

The chain recombines TRBV20-1 with TRBJ2-5, with 10 bases aligning to TRBD1. Trimming at V came to 2 bases and at J to 5 bases, leaving 8 bases not matched to a gene. Per the germline V gene, CDR1 is DFQATT and CDR2 is SNEGSKA (reference sequence). CDR3 size: 15 residues. The CDR3 region is CSARRQGAPSETQYF. The CDR3 coding sequence is TGCAGTGCTAGACGACAGGGGGCCCCTTCCGAGACCCAGTACTTC.

The CDR3: CASSQGYTEAFF. Written as DNA, the CDR3 is TGTGCCAGCAGTCAGGGGTACACTGAAGCTTTCTTT. J is TRBJ1-1 and V is TRBV6-6; possibly TRBD1 for D (6 bases). The CDR3 spans 12 residues. V lost 5 bases, J lost 3 bases, and 7 bases lay in between. Germline CDR1 and CDR2: MNHNY and SVGAGI (reference sequence).

This clonotype was detected ten times or more. The J gene is TRBJ1-2, the V gene TRBV29-1; D is perhaps TRBD1 (5 bases). Per germline, CDR1 SQVTM and CDR2 ANQGSEA. CDR3 length: 14 amino acids. Trimming stripped 4 bases from V and 6 bases from J, with 18 bases between. The CDR3 loop reads CSVVGTQRSDGYTF. The CDR3 bases are TGCAGCGTTGTGGGGACCCAACGTTCAGATGGCTACACCTTC.